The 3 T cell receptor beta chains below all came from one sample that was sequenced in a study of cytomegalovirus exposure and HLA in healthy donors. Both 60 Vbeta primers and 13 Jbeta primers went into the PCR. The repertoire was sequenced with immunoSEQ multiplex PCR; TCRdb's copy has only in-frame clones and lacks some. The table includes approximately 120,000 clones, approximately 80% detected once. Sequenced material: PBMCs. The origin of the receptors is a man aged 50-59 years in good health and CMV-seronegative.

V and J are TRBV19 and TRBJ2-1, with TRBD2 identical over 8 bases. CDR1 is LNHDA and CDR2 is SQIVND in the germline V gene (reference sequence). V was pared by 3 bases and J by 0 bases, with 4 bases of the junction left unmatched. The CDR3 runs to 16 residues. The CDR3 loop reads CASSMRSGSSYNEQFF. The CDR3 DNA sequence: TGTGCCAGTAGTATGAGGAGCGGGAGCTCCTACAATGAGCAGTTCTTC.

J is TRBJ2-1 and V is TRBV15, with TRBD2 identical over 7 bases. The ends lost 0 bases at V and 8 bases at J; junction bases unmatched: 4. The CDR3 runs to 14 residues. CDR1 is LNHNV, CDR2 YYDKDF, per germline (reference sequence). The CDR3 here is CATSRDWGGDEQFF. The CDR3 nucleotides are TGTGCCACCAGCAGAGATTGGGGGGGGGATGAGCAGTTCTTC.

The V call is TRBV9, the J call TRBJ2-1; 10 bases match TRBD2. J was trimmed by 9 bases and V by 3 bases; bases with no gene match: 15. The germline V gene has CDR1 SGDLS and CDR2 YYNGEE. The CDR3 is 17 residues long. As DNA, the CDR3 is TGTGCCAGCAGCGCAAAGACTAGCGGGTTTTACAATGGTGAGCAGTTCTTC. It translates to CASSAKTSGFYNGEQFF.